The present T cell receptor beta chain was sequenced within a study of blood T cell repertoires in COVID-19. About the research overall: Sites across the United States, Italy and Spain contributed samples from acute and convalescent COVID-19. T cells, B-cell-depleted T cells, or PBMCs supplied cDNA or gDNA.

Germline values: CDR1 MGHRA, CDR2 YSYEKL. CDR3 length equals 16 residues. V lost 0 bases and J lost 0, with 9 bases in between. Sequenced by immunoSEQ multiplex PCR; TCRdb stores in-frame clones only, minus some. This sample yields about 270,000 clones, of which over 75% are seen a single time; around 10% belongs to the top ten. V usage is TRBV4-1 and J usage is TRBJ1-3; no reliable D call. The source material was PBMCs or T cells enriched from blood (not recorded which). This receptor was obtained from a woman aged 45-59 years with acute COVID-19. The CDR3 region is CASSQDRAGSGNTIYF. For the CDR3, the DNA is TGCGCCAGCAGCCAAGATCGCGCCGGCTCTGGAAACACCATATATTTT.